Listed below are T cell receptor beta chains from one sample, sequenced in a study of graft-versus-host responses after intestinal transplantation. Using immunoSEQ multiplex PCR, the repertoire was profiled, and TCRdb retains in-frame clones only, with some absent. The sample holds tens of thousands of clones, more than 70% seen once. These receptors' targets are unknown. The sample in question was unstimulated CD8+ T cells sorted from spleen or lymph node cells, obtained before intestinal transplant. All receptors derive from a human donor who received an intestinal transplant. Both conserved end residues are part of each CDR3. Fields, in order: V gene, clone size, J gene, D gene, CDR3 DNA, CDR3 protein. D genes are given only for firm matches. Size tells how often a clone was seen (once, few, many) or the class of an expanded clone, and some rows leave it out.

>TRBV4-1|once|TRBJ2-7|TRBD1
TGCGCCAGCAGCCCATCCACAGGGGCCTACGAGCAGTACTTC
CASSPSTGAYEQYF
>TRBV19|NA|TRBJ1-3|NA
TGTGCCAGTAGTATTCAGGGCCCCTCTGGAAACACCATATATTTT
CASSIQGPSGNTIYF
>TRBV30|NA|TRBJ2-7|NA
TGTGCCTGGAGTGTCGGCGCGGGACGGTACGAGCAGTACTTC
CAWSVGAGRYEQYF
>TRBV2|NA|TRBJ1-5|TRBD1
TGTGCCAGCAGCGGGGACAGGGGGCGCGGTCAGCCCCAGCATTTT
CASSGDRGRGQPQHF
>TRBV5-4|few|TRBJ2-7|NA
TGTGCCACCAGGGGGGACACTCCCTACGAGCAGTACTTC
CATRGDTPYEQYF
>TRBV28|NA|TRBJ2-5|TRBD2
TGTGCCAGCAGTCCTCCGCGACTAGCGGAACAAGAGACCCAGTACTTC
CASSPPRLAEQETQYF
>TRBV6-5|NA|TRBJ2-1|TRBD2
TGTGCCAGCCCTCGGAGCGGGGTATCTGGGGAGCAGTTCTTC
CASPRSGVSGEQFF
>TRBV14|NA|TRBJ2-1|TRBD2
TGTGCCAGCAGCCTGCCTAGCGGGGGGGGATACAATGAGCAGTTCTTC
CASSLPSGGGYNEQFF
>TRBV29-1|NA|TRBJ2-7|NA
TGCAGCGTTGGGACTGGAGCCTACGAGCAGTACTTC
CSVGTGAYEQYF
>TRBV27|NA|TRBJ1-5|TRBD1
TGTGCCAGCAGTTTAGGACAGGATAGCAATCAGCCCCAGCATTTT
CASSLGQDSNQPQHF
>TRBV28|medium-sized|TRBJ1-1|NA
TGTGCCAGCAGTTTGAGGGAGCTCACTGAAGCTTTCTTT
CASSLRELTEAFF
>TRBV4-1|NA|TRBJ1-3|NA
TGCGCCAGCAGCCAAGAAAGATGGGGGGGCAGAAGAATCTCTGGAAACACCATATATTTT
CASSQERWGGRRISGNTIYF
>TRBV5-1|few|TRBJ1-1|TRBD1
TGCGCCAGCAGCTTGGCCGGGACAGGGGTCCCTGAAGCTTTCTTT
CASSLAGTGVPEAFF
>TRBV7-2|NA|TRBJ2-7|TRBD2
TGTGCCAGCAGCCCCCGTTTGCTAGCGGGAGATTCGTACGAGCAGTACTTC
CASSPRLLAGDSYEQYF
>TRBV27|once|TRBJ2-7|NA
TGTGCCAGCAGTTCCAGGGGTTGGAGCTCCTACGAGCAGTACTTC
CASSSRGWSSYEQYF
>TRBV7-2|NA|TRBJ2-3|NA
TGTGCCAGCAGTTCACCCCACGAGGCCCCCGGATCGCAGTATTTT
CASSSPHEAPGSQYF